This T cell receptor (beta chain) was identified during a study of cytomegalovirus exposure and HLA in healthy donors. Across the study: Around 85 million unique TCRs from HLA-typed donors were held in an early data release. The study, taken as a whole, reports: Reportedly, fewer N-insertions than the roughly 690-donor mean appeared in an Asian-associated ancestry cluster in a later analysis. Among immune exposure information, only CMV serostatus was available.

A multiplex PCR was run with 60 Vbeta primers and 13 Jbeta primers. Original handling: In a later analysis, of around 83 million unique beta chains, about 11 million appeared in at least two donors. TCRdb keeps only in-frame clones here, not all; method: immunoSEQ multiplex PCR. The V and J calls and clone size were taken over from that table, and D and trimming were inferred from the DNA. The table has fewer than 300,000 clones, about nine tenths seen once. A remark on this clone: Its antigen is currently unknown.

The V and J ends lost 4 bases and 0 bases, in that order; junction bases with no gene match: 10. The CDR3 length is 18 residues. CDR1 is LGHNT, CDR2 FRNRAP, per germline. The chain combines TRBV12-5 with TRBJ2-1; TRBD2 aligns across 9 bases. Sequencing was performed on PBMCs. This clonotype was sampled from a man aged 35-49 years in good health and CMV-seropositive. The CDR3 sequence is CASGSEKRLAASYNEQFF. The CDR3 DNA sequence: TGTGCTAGTGGTTCTGAGAAGCGACTAGCGGCCTCCTACAATGAGCAGTTCTTC.